These 15 T cell receptor beta chains share one sample of origin, sequenced in a study of CD8+CD57+ T cells in acquired aplastic anemia. Genomic DNA constituted the template upon which TCR beta VDJ and CDR3 profiling was performed. TCRdb recomputed calls from the reads with MiXCR, one row per CDR3 protein. The sample has about 190,000 distinct CDR3 sequences, around three fifths seen once. The sequenced sample was sorted CD4+, CD8+, or CD8+CD57+ T cells (not recorded which) from PBMCs. All receptors come from a human donor with severe aplastic anemia or a healthy control (not recorded which).

The chain recombines TRBV12-3 or TRBV12-4 with TRBJ1-1; D uncertain. The germline V and J ends were trimmed by 1 base and 1 base, with 7 bases remaining between them. The CDR3 has 14 residues. CDR3 sequence: CASSLGQPNTEAFF. In DNA, the CDR3 is TGTGCCAGCAGTTTAGGGCAGCCGAACACTGAAGCTTTCTTT.

The chain carries TRBV20-1 and TRBJ2-5; perhaps TRBD1 as D (5 bases). V was cut by 3 bases and J by 5 bases, with 22 bases left in between. The CDR3 extends over 16 amino acids. The germline gives CDR1 DFQATT, CDR2 SNEGSKA (reference sequence). The CDR3: CSASAAPGQGEETQYF. As DNA, the CDR3 is TGCAGTGCTAGCGCTGCCCCAGGGCAGGGCGAGGAGACCCAGTACTTC.

This clonotype was observed a handful of times. The J gene is TRBJ2-1, the V gene TRBV29-1, with 10 nucleotides matching TRBD1. The CDR3 length is 17 residues. V lost 1 base and J lost 3; bases outside the gene matches: 9. Germline CDR1 SQVTM, CDR2 ANQGSEA. The CDR3 region has the DNA TGCAGCGTTGAAGGGACGGGACAGGGGTTAGGCTACAATGAGCAGTTCTTC. It encodes CSVEGTGQGLGYNEQFF.

The chain carries TRBV29-1 and TRBJ1-1, with TRBD1 as a possible D gene (5 bases). V lost 4 bases and J 4 bases, leaving 13 bases between the germline ends. The germline V gene encodes CDR1 SQVTM and CDR2 ANQGSEA. This CDR3 region has 13 residues. DNA of the CDR3: TGCAGCGTTGGGGGCCGGAGTGGCACTGAAGCTTTCTTT. It is translated as CSVGGRSGTEAFF.

This clonotype was counted at least ten times. CDR3 protein: CSAGEVRPYEQYF. CDR3 DNA: TGCAGTGCTGGCGAGGTCCGCCCCTACGAGCAGTACTTC. This rearrangement joins TRBV20-1 to TRBJ2-7; D remains unclear. From germline, CDR1 is DFQATT and CDR2 SNEGSKA (reference sequence). This CDR3 is built from 13 residues. Trimming pared 5 bases from V and 2 bases from J, leaving 13 bases between.

The chain couples TRBV10-3 to TRBJ1-6; a weak D match, TRBD1 (5 bases). Trimming removed 3 bases at V and 7 bases at J, with 13 bases between. The CDR3 loop spans 15 amino acids. Germline CDR1 reads ENHRY; CDR2 reads SYGVKD. The CDR3 DNA reads as TGTGCCATCAGTGAAAGGCCCAGGGAGAATTCACCCCTCCACTTT. This codes for CAISERPRENSPLHF.

The chain employs TRBV24-1 and TRBJ2-3; D possibly matches TRBD1 or TRBD2 (5 bases each). This CDR3 region has 13 residues. Germline CDR1 is KGHDR and CDR2 is SFDVKD. The V end lost 10 bases, the J end lost 3 bases, and 13 bases lay between the germline ends. CDR3 region: CATEAGPTDTQYF. CDR3 coding DNA: TGTGCCACGGAGGCAGGGCCGACAGATACGCAGTATTTT.

The chain recombines TRBV7-9 with TRBJ2-7, with TRBD2 matching over 8 bases. Germline CDR1 and CDR2: SEHNR and FQNEAQ (reference sequence). The CDR3 runs to 17 residues. With V trimmed by 1 base and J by 1 base, 9 bases remained unmatched. The CDR3: CASSLDPGLARSYEQYF. The CDR3 DNA is TGTGCCAGCAGCTTAGACCCAGGACTAGCAAGATCCTACGAGCAGTACTTC.

Many counts were recorded for this clonotype. The chain has TRBV10-3 and TRBJ2-3; no firm D call. Trimming cost V 0 bases and J 2 bases, with 9 bases left between them. Per the germline V gene, CDR1 is ENHRY and CDR2 is SYGVKD. The CDR3 loop spans 15 amino acids. The CDR3 DNA follows: TGTGCCATCAGTGAGTCTGAGGAGCCCACAGATACGCAGTATTTT. Protein: CAISESEEPTDTQYF.

The rearrangement links TRBV10-3 to TRBJ2-3; TRBD2 aligns across 8 bases. J was trimmed by 3 bases and V by 5 bases; bases with no gene match: 4. Germline V CDR1 and CDR2: ENHRY, SYGVKD. The CDR3 sequence is 14 residues long. CDR3 amino acids: CAISSGRGTDTQYF. Here the CDR3 DNA reads TGTGCCATCAGTAGCGGGAGAGGGACAGATACGCAGTATTTT.

This clonotype was counted between two and nine times. This rearrangement joins TRBV7-2 to TRBJ2-3; D is perhaps TRBD2 (5 bases). Germline V gene lookup returns CDR1 SGHTA and CDR2 FQGNSA. The V gene lost 4 bases and the J gene lost 5 bases, with 7 bases spanning the gap. The CDR3 spans 12 residues. The CDR3 DNA follows: TGTGCCAGCAGCTCACGGGGAGATACGCAGTATTTT. It yields the protein CASSSRGDTQYF.

V usage is TRBV9 and J usage is TRBJ2-2; D possibly corresponds to TRBD1 (5 bases). Germline loops: CDR1 SGDLS, CDR2 YYNGEE. V lost 4 bases, J lost 7 bases, and 11 bases lay in between. This CDR3 region has 13 residues. The CDR3 reads CASSPRGVGELFF. DNA of the CDR3: TGTGCCAGCAGCCCAAGGGGCGTCGGGGAGCTGTTTTTT.

This clonotype was seen a few times. V is TRBV24-1 and J is TRBJ2-1; a weak D match, TRBD1 (5 bases). Germline CDR1 KGHDR, CDR2 SFDVKD. The CDR3 loop spans 14 amino acids. V was cut by 0 bases and J by 3 bases, with 5 bases left in between. The CDR3 DNA is TGTGCCACCAGTGATTTGGACAGCTACAATGAGCAGTTCTTC. Protein sequence: CATSDLDSYNEQFF.

This clonotype came up many times. The chain carries TRBV19 and TRBJ1-2, with unresolved D. V shed 2 bases and J shed 5 bases, with 6 bases lying between them. From germline, CDR1 is LNHDA and CDR2 SQIVND (reference sequence). CDR3 length equals 12 residues. The CDR3 is CASSIHSYGYTF. CDR3 DNA: TGTGCCAGTAGTATACACTCATATGGCTACACCTTC.

This clonotype appeared once. This sequence joins TRBV7-9 and TRBJ2-1; D is ambiguous. V lost 0 bases and J 5 bases, leaving 11 bases between the germline ends. Germline CDR1 reads SEHNR; CDR2 reads FQNEAQ (reference sequence). The CDR3 sequence is 15 residues long. The CDR3 bases are TGTGCCAGCAGCTTAGCAGTGGACCAAAACAATGAGCAGTTCTTC. As protein: CASSLAVDQNNEQFF.